This TCR beta chain was retrieved from a study of post-analysis software for immune sequencing data. Study-level findings and limits: The study found TRBV5-6, TRBV5-1 and TRBV20-1 among 5 or 6 TRBV segments more frequent in patients than controls.

The library was made from cDNA and included unique molecular identifiers. TCRdb itself ran the PCR reads through MiXCR, one entry per CDR3 protein. This table holds about 540,000 distinct CDR3 sequences, 30% to 40% found once. This clonotype turned up a few times. The antigen is unknown. The CDR3 is made up of 16 amino acids. Germline V CDR1 and CDR2: MGHRA, YSYEKL. The junction had 10 bases not matched to a gene; V was cut back by 1 base and J by 8 bases. This sequence joins TRBV4-1 and TRBJ1-4; 7 positions match TRBD1. The source is a girl younger than 18 with multiple sclerosis. The sample was blood. The CDR3 region is CASSQVRTGVGEKLFF. DNA of the CDR3: TGCGCCAGCAGCCAAGTTCGAACAGGGGTGGGAGAAAAACTGTTTTTT.